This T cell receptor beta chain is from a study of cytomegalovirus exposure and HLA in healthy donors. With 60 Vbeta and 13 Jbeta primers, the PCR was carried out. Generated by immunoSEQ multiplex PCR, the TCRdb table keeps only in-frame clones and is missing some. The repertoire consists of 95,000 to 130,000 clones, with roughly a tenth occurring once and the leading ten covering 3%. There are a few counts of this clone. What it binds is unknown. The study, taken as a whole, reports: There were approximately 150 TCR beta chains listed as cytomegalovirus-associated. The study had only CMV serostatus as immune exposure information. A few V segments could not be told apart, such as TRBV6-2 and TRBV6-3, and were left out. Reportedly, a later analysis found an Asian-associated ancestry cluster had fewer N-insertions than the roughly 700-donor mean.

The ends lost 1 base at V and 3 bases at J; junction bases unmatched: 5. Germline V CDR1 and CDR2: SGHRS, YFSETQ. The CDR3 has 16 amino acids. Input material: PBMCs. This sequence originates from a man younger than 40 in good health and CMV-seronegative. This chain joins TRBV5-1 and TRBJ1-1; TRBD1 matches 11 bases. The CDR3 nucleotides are TGCGCCAGCAGCTTGACCGGACAGGGGGCGGACACTGAAGCTTTCTTT. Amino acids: CASSLTGQGADTEAFF.